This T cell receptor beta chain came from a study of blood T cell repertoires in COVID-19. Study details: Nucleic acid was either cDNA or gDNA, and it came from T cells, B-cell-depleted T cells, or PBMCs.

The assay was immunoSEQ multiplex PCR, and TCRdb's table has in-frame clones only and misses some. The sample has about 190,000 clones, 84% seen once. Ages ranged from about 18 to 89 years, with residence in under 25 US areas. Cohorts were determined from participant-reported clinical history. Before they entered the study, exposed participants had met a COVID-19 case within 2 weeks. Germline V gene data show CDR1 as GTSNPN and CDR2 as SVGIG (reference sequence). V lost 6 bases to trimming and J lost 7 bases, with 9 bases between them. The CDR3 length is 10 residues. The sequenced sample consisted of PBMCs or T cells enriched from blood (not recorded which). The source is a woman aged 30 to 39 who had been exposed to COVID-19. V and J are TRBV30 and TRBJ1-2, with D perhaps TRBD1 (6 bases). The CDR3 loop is CACTGFGYTF. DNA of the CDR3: TGTGCCTGTACAGGGTTTGGCTACACCTTC.